This T cell receptor (beta chain) is drawn from a study of T-cell memory formation after mild COVID-19. TCRdb independently ran MiXCR on the 5' RACE reads; one entry per CDR3 protein. The sample carries some 69,000 distinct CDR3 sequences, over 15% recorded once. Germline CDR1 and CDR2: SGDLS and YYNGEE. This CDR3 spans 12 amino acids. V lost 3 bases and J 2 bases, leaving 4 bases between the germline ends. This clonotype came up many times. Sequencing was performed on PBMCs or a T cell subset sorted from them (not recorded which). The clonotype comes from an adult woman who had mild COVID-19 (a few samples of this study predate the infection). Cell type and time point are not known. The rearrangement joins TRBV9 to TRBJ2-3, with D hard to call. The CDR3 here is CASSGTTDTQYF. CDR3 DNA sequence: TGTGCCAGCAGCGGGACCACAGATACGCAGTATTTT. The full variable domain, its missing parts supplied by reference TRBV9 and TRBJ2-3, is DSGVTQTPKHLITATGQRVTLRCSPRSGDLSVYWYQQSLDQGLQFLIQYYNGEERAKGNILERFSAQQFPDLHSELNLSSLELGDSALYFCASSGTTDTQYFGPGTRLTVL.